This paragraph reports one T cell receptor (beta chain). Antigen specificity is unknown. The data were taken from a study of PD-1 blockade in classical Hodgkin lymphoma. Study findings and constraints: Relative to healthy donors, newly diagnosed patients reportedly had lower baseline TCR diversity, which was reported as lower still in relapsed/refractory patients. Complete responders showed a baseline diversity that resembled the diversity of newly diagnosed patients.

Unmatched junction bases numbered 7, after V lost 2 bases and J lost 6 bases. The CDR3 covers 15 residues. Germline CDR1 is KGHSH and CDR2 is LQKENI. TCRdb's copy holds only in-frame clones and misses some; the assay was immunoSEQ multiplex PCR. The sample has about 59,000 clones, roughly nine tenths seen once. Every patient had relapsed following autologous stem cell transplantation, and cohorts differed in brentuximab vedotin exposure. Here the sequenced sample was peripheral blood mononuclear cells (PBMCs), taken at baseline. The TCR comes from a human donor with classical Hodgkin lymphoma. V is TRBV18 and J is TRBJ2-7; 10 bases agree with TRBD1. CDR3 amino acids: CASSPRQGAKVEQYF. CDR3 bases: TGTGCCAGCTCACCAAGACAGGGGGCTAAAGTCGAGCAGTACTTC.